This T cell receptor beta chain was profiled in a study of blood T cells in healthy people across ages. Caucasian individuals from Russia who were healthy and aged 6 to 90 acted as donors. The total RNA that was extracted per sample amounted to at least 5.5 micrograms. The authors ran a second PCR of about 6 to 11 cycles using a sample-barcoded 5' primer and a J-beta primer mix. Each sample provided no less than 2.5 million CDR3-containing paired-end reads. TCRdb called the 5' RACE reads again in MiXCR, with one record for every CDR3 protein. The sample consists of hundreds of thousands of distinct CDR3 sequences, nearly 60% of them appearing once. This CDR3 is 15 amino acids long. Losses at the gene ends were 2 bases for V and 5 bases for J; bases not matched to a gene: 10. Per germline, CDR1 SQVTM and CDR2 ANQGSEA.

The sample comprised blood. The clonotype originates from a man between 25 and 39 years old in good health. The chain is built from TRBV29-1 and TRBJ2-3, with 7 nucleotides matching TRBD2. CDR3 nucleotide sequence: TGCAGCGTTGAAAGGGAGGGAAGGTTTGGAGATACGCAGTATTTT. Encoded protein: CSVEREGRFGDTQYF.